This passage covers 20 T cell receptor beta chains from one sample sequenced in a study of radiation and T cells in renal cell carcinoma. Time point of the sample: baseline pretreatment blood. Treatment described: 15 Gy SBRT to primary tumor, nephrectomy 4 weeks later. Clones were read by immunoSEQ multiplex PCR, and TCRdb kept only the in-frame ones, dropping some. The sample has 140,000 to 150,000 clones, about 85% seen once. Sequences were derived from blood, sampled from a patient whose treatment included radiotherapy and nephrectomy. The receptor source for this set is a woman in her 70s with renal cell carcinoma.

This sequence joins TRBV7-9 and TRBJ1-1, with D hard to call. V gave up 5 bases and J gave up 1 base, with 5 bases separating them. This CDR3 is 12 amino acids long. Germline CDR1 reads SEHNR; CDR2 reads FQNEAQ (reference sequence). CDR3 coding DNA: TGTGCCAGCAGCCCCGAGAACACTGAAGCTTTCTTT. The encoded protein is CASSPENTEAFF. Combining the CDR3 with reference TRBV7-9 and TRBJ1-1 gives the whole variable domain DTGVSQNPRHKITKRGQNVTFRCDPISEHNRLYWYRQTLGQGPEFLTYFQNEAQLEKSRLLSDRFSAERPKGSFSTLEIQRTEQGDSAMYLCASSPENTEAFFGQGTRLTVV.

This clone appeared once. J is TRBJ1-4 and V is TRBV30; maybe TRBD1 (6 bases). The length of the CDR3 is 15 residues. Germline V gene data show CDR1 as GTSNPN and CDR2 as SVGIG (reference sequence). V was clipped by 2 bases and J by 7 bases, with 17 bases between them. CDR3 residues: CAWSTRTASAEKLFF. CDR3 coding DNA: TGTGCCTGGAGTACACGGACAGCTTCGGCTGAAAAACTGTTTTTT.

The V and J genes are TRBV5-1 and TRBJ1-6; 9 nucleotides align to TRBD1. This CDR3 region has 16 residues. Germline CDR1 and CDR2: SGHRS and YFSETQ. Trimming at V came to 3 bases and at J to 7 bases, leaving 8 bases not matched to a gene. CDR3 sequence: CASSSIGGQGNSPLHF. For the CDR3, the DNA is TGCGCCAGCAGCTCGATTGGGGGACAGGGAAATTCACCCCTCCACTTT.

This clone was detected only once. The chain employs TRBV5-1 and TRBJ1-3; D gene uncertain. V lost 2 bases and J lost 0, with 6 bases in between. Germline assignment: CDR1 SGHRS and CDR2 YFSETQ. This CDR3 contains 14 residues. The CDR3 loop reads CASSFGNSGNTIYF. CDR3 nucleotide sequence: TGCGCCAGCAGCTTTGGCAACTCTGGAAACACCATATATTTT.

As DNA, the CDR3 is TGTGCCAGCACTAGCGAGGAATCCTTCTATGGCTACACCTTC. It codes for CASTSEESFYGYTF. V gene TRBV6-6 combines with J gene TRBJ1-2; D call uncertain. Germline CDR1 MNHNY, CDR2 SVGAGI (reference sequence). The CDR3 sequence is 14 residues long. V was trimmed by 7 bases and J by 4 bases, leaving 16 bases between them.

This sequence joins TRBV19 and TRBJ1-1; 8 nucleotides align to TRBD1. Germline CDR1 LNHDA, CDR2 SQIVND (reference sequence). V lost 5 bases and J lost 9; bases outside the gene matches: 8. The CDR3 length is 13 residues. The CDR3 sequence is CASSQGAALQAFF. DNA of the CDR3: TGTGCCAGTAGTCAGGGGGCGGCCCTTCAAGCTTTCTTT.

The V and J genes are TRBV7-8 and TRBJ1-3; D gene ambiguous. Germline V CDR1 and CDR2: SGHVS, FQNEAQ. Deletions cut 3 bases from V and 1 base from J, with 4 bases between. The CDR3 spans 13 residues. The CDR3 region has the DNA TGTGCCAGCAGCTTGGTTTCTGGAAACACCATATATTTT. Residues: CASSLVSGNTIYF.

The chain links TRBV5-1 to TRBJ2-5; the match to TRBD2 covers 8 bases. The CDR3 length is 16 residues. Losses at the gene ends were 0 bases for V and 2 bases for J; bases not matched to a gene: 6. CDR1 and CDR2 from the germline V gene are SGHRS and YFSETQ. The CDR3 coding sequence is TGCGCCAGCAGCTTGGAAATAGCGGGGAAACAAGAGACCCAGTACTTC. This gives the protein CASSLEIAGKQETQYF.

The chain carries TRBV7-2 and TRBJ1-5, with TRBD1 identical over 7 bases. Looked up from germline, CDR1 is SGHTA and CDR2 is FQGNSA. The V gene end was trimmed by 5 bases and the J gene end by 3 bases; junction bases not matched to a gene: 7. The CDR3 is 15 amino acids. CDR3 DNA: TGTGCCAGCAGCCCGACGACAGGGATCAATCAGCCCCAGCATTTT. Encoded protein: CASSPTTGINQPQHF.

J is TRBJ2-7 and V is TRBV19, with TRBD1 matching over 7 bases. CDR1 and CDR2 (germline): LNHDA, SQIVND (reference sequence). The V segment lost 5 bases and the J segment 3 bases; nucleotides outside the gene matches: 7. This CDR3 has 14 amino acids. As DNA, the CDR3 is TGTGCCAGTAGTTTTCGCAGGGGGATCTACGAGCAGTACTTC. This gives the protein CASSFRRGIYEQYF.

The V and J genes are TRBV5-1 and TRBJ2-1, with D possibly called TRBD1 or TRBD2 (5 bases each). Per the germline V gene, CDR1 is SGHRS and CDR2 is YFSETQ. Trimming took 4 bases from V and 3 from J, leaving 11 bases between them. CDR3 size: 14 residues. The CDR3 DNA reads TGCGCCAGCAGCCCCGGGACCTTCTACAATGAGCAGTTCTTC. Its translation is CASSPGTFYNEQFF.

This clone was counted a single time. This rearrangement joins TRBV19 to TRBJ1-6; tentative D call: TRBD1 (6 bases). Trimming removed 5 bases from V and 14 bases from J, with 19 bases in between. The CDR3 extends over 14 amino acids. Per the germline V gene, CDR1 is LNHDA and CDR2 is SQIVND (reference sequence). CDR3: CASSAPGAWDTLHF. DNA of the CDR3: TGTGCCAGTAGTGCCCCAGGGGCTTGGGATACCCTCCACTTT.

This clone occurred once. The V and J genes are TRBV6-5 and TRBJ1-2; D perhaps matches TRBD1 (5 bases). Germline loops: CDR1 MNHEY, CDR2 SVGAGI. V shed 4 bases and J shed 7 bases, with 19 bases lying between them. This CDR3 is 15 amino acids long. The CDR3 DNA is TGTGCCAGCAGTTCGGCCGGGGCCCCCCGCACTGGCTACACCTTC. Translating gives CASSSAGAPRTGYTF.

The rearrangement uses TRBV6-1 and TRBJ1-6; D gene uncertain. V was pared by 4 bases and J by 6 bases, with 7 bases between. Germline V lookup: CDR1 MNHNS, CDR2 SASEGT. This CDR3 spans 13 amino acids. In DNA, the CDR3 is TGTGCCAGCAGTGGTGACCTTAATTCACCCCTCCACTTT. It translates to CASSGDLNSPLHF.

The genes are TRBV27 and TRBJ1-6; D may be TRBD1 (5 bases). Trimming pared 0 bases from V and 7 bases from J, leaving 13 bases between. CDR1 and CDR2 (germline): MNHEY, SMNVEV (reference sequence). This CDR3 has 16 amino acids. As DNA, the CDR3 is TGTGCCAGCAGTTTATCCCCCGACAGAGGGAATTCACCCCTCCACTTT. This translates into CASSLSPDRGNSPLHF.

CDR3 loop: CASSVGGTANQPQHF. DNA of the CDR3: TGTGCCAGCAGCGTAGGTGGTACAGCCAATCAGCCCCAGCATTTT. The V and J genes are TRBV9 and TRBJ1-5; D is undetermined. The CDR3 runs 15 residues. Germline CDR1 and CDR2: SGDLS and YYNGEE. Trimming pared 0 bases from V and 3 bases from J, leaving 10 bases between. The entire variable domain, with the rest obtained from reference TRBV9 and TRBJ1-5, is as follows: DSGVTQTPKHLITATGQRVTLRCSPRSGDLSVYWYQQSLDQGLQFLIQYYNGEERAKGNILERFSAQQFPDLHSELNLSSLELGDSALYFCASSVGGTANQPQHFGDGTRLSIL.

The chain combines TRBV2 with TRBJ2-5, with a tentative D call TRBD1 (5 bases). Between the trimmed V and J ends, which lost 5 bases and 5 bases, there was a span of 18 bases. Germline CDR1 reads SNHLY; CDR2 reads FYNNEI. The CDR3 is 15 residues long. CDR3 protein: CASSPKAGLRETQYF. Written as DNA, the CDR3 is TGTGCCAGCAGTCCCAAAGCAGGGCTCCGGGAGACCCAGTACTTC.

The chain combines TRBV6-1 with TRBJ2-7, with D tentatively TRBD2 (7 bases). Between the trimmed V and J ends, which lost 4 bases and 7 bases, there was a span of 20 bases. This CDR3 contains 15 residues. Germline V gene lookup returns CDR1 MNHNS and CDR2 SASEGT. The CDR3 DNA follows: TGTGCCAGCAGTGTGTCGACGGGGGGCCCAAAAGAGCAGTACTTC. It specifies CASSVSTGGPKEQYF.

This chain links TRBV19 with TRBJ2-3, with a possible D match to TRBD1 (7 bases). The CDR3 sequence is 15 residues long. V lost 7 bases to trimming and J lost 2 bases, with 16 bases between them. CDR1 and CDR2 from the germline V gene are LNHDA and SQIVND (reference sequence). CDR3 loop: CASTPGGKYTDTQYF. Written as DNA, the CDR3 is TGTGCCAGTACCCCAGGGGGGAAATACACAGATACGCAGTATTTT. Using reference TRBV19 and TRBJ2-3 for the parts outside the CDR3, the full variable domain is DGGITQSPKYLFRKEGQNVTLSCEQNLNHDAMYWYRQDPGQGLRLIYYSQIVNDFQKGDIAEGYSVSREKKESFPLTVTSAQKNPTAFYLCASTPGGKYTDTQYFGPGTRLTVL.

The chain carries TRBV4-3 and TRBJ1-3; D gene unclear. CDR3 size: 17 residues. From germline, CDR1 is LGHNA and CDR2 YSLEER. V lost 0 bases to trimming and J lost 2 bases, with 14 bases between them. CDR3 protein: CASSQDTTAGAGNTIYF. CDR3 coding DNA: TGCGCCAGCAGCCAAGATACTACAGCTGGGGCTGGAAACACCATATATTTT.